The 3 T cell receptor beta chains in this list originate from one sample, sequenced in a study of persistence of HIV-infected CD4 T cells (dated by TCRdb to about 2020). Explained via the paper, the treatment or condition label denotes: suppressive antiretroviral therapy. As a nonspecific positive control representing the CD4+ T cell repertoire, the cells were stimulated with anti-CD3/anti-CD28 magnetic beads. Sorting of responding CD4+ T cells was based on upregulation of both CD40 ligand and CD69. TCRbeta repertoires were sequenced from genomic DNA with the immunoSEQ hsTCRB assay version 4 in survey mode. Here the immuneACCESS table is served through TCRdb, limited to in-frame sequences with V and J called. Missing clones are a known gap in these copies; in checked studies unresolved V genes cover under half, and the rest lacks a known reason. The sample table lists around 45,000 clones, roughly nine tenths of them with a count of one. About 2% of the sample goes to the ten largest clones.

These receptors are not linked to any known antigen. The sequenced sample was CD4+ T cells sorted from PBMCs after roughly 19-hour stimulation, obtained from a patient who received antiretroviral therapy. The cell subset or site label here, explained by the study, means: CD40L+CD69+ CD4 T cells responding to anti-CD3/anti-CD28 beads, representing the overall repertoire. All receptors come from an adult man with HIV who was CMV-seropositive.

The chain uses TRBV2 and TRBJ1-2; D ambiguous. V lost 4 bases and J 1 base, leaving 13 bases between the germline ends. Germline loops: CDR1 SNHLY, CDR2 FYNNEI. This CDR3 has 15 amino acids. CDR3 DNA: TGTGCCAGCAGTGTGCGGACGGAGGTTAACTATGGCTACACCTTC. It encodes CASSVRTEVNYGYTF.

V usage is TRBV5-1 and J usage is TRBJ1-3; 9 bases are a match to TRBD1. The CDR3 has 16 amino acids. V lost 3 bases and J lost 0; bases outside the gene matches: 4. Germline loops: CDR1 SGHRS, CDR2 YFSETQ. The CDR3 region is CASSSTDRGSGNTIYF. CDR3 sequence (DNA): TGCGCCAGCAGCTCAACGGACAGGGGCTCTGGAAACACCATATATTTT.

The chain links TRBV9 to TRBJ2-7, with a possible D match to TRBD1 (6 bases). Trimming removed 4 bases from V and 0 bases from J, with 11 bases in between. The CDR3 has 14 amino acids. Germline CDR1 is SGDLS and CDR2 is YYNGEE. In nucleotides, the CDR3 is TGTGCCAGCAGCCCTCGGGACAACTCCTACGAGCAGTACTTC. Amino acids: CASSPRDNSYEQYF. Looking up the rest from reference TRBV9 and TRBJ2-7 gives the full variable domain: DSGVTQTPKHLITATGQRVTLRCSPRSGDLSVYWYQQSLDQGLQFLIQYYNGEERAKGNILERFSAQQFPDLHSELNLSSLELGDSALYFCASSPRDNSYEQYFGPGTRLTVT.